The TCR beta chain described here comes from a study of T cells after yellow fever vaccination. Whole-study results and caveats: Highly abundant clonotypes carried over from the bulk population could end up in FACS-sorted repertoires as contaminants. A weaker secondary response peaked on day 5, the primary on day 15. A small share of clonotypes appeared in both CD4 and CD8 compartments.

This clonotype turned up a few times. Its cognate antigen is unknown. TCR cDNA, made by 5'RACE template switching, carried an added universal primer site and UMIs. TCRdb re-called the 5' RACE reads through MiXCR, storing one row per CDR3 protein. Altogether around 600,000 distinct CDR3 sequences are present, around an eighth being singletons, with the ten largest covering more than 13%. Source: PBMCs, taken on the day of the yellow fever booster vaccination. The clonotype comes from a man aged 30-40 years who received the YFV17D yellow fever vaccine.

The CDR3 nucleotides read TGTGCCAGCAGTGAGGAGGTGGACAGGGGGTACAATGAGCAGTTCTTC. It is translated as CASSEEVDRGYNEQFF. The chain has TRBV2 and TRBJ2-1; TRBD1 matches 10 bases. Germline CDR1 and CDR2: SNHLY and FYNNEI. The CDR3 totals 16 residues. J gave up 4 bases and V 3 bases, and 6 bases lay outside the gene matches.